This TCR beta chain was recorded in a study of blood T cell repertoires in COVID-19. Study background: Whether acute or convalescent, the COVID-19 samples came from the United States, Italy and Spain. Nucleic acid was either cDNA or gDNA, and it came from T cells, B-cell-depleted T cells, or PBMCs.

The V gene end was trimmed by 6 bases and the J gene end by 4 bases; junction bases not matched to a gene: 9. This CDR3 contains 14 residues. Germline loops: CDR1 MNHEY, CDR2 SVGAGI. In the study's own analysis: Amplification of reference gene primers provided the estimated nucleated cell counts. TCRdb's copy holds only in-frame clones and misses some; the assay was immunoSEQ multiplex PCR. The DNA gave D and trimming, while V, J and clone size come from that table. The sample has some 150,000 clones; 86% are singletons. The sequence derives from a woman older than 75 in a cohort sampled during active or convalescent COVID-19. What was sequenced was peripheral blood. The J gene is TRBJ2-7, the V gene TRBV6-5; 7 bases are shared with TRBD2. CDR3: CASSPGTMRYEQYF. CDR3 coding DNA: TGTGCCAGCAGCCCCGGGACTATGCGGTACGAGCAGTACTTC.